One sample yielded the 25 T cell receptor beta chains listed below, sequenced in a study of blood T cell repertoires in COVID-19. TCRdb's copy holds only in-frame clones and misses some; the assay was immunoSEQ multiplex PCR. The sample lists 15,000 to 16,000 clones, 70% to 90% occurring once. Sequencing was done on a sample of peripheral blood. The receptors originated from a man aged 65 to 85 in a cohort sampled during active COVID-19.

V usage is TRBV27 and J usage is TRBJ1-5; 9 bases map to TRBD1. The ends lost 4 bases at V and 4 bases at J; junction bases unmatched: 8. The CDR3 consists of 16 residues. Per germline, CDR1 MNHEY and CDR2 SMNVEV (reference sequence). The chain's CDR3 is CASSYRAGQGNQPQHF. In DNA form, the CDR3 reads TGTGCCAGCAGTTACCGCGCCGGACAGGGGAATCAGCCCCAGCATTTT.

This clone was recorded only once. The CDR3 region has the DNA TGTGCCAGCAGGCAGACAGGGCCCACTGAAGCTTTCTTT. Encoded protein: CASRQTGPTEAFF. The chain has TRBV7-2 and TRBJ1-1, with TRBD1 matching over 7 bases. CDR1 is SGHTA and CDR2 is FQGNSA in the germline V gene. The ends lost 6 bases at V and 4 bases at J; junction bases unmatched: 5. This CDR3 contains 13 residues. The full variable domain, rest sourced from reference TRBV7-2 and TRBJ1-1, is GAGVSQSPSNKVTEKGKDVELRCDPISGHTALYWYRQSLGQGLEFLIYFQGNSAPDKSGLPSDRFSAERTGGSVSTLTIQRTQQEDSAVYLCASRQTGPTEAFFGQGTRLTVV.

V and J are TRBV7-3 and TRBJ2-3, with 12 bases matching TRBD2. The CDR3 consists of 15 residues. Germline V gene data show CDR1 as SGHTA and CDR2 as FQGTGA. V lost 5 bases and J lost 3; bases outside the gene matches: 3. CDR3 residues: CASSAGLAGTDTQYF. The CDR3 nucleotides are TGTGCCAGCAGCGCAGGACTAGCGGGAACAGATACGCAGTATTTT.

Regarding this clone: One end of the junction is discordant with germline, which a read error may explain. The rearrangement links TRBV6-5 to TRBJ2-5, with 10 bases identical to TRBD2. The CDR3 has 12 amino acids. The V gene's germline CDR1 is MNHEY and CDR2 SVGAGI. CDR3: CASSSPGTSVHF. Written as DNA, the CDR3 is TGTGCCAGCAGTTCCCCCGGGACTAGCGTGCACTTC.

The V call is TRBV6-1, the J call TRBJ2-3; 8 bases are shared with TRBD1. V lost 3 bases and J lost 2; bases outside the gene matches: 7. Looked up from germline, CDR1 is MNHNS and CDR2 is SASEGT. The CDR3 extends over 16 amino acids. The CDR3 region is CASSDPQGGYTDTQYF. The CDR3 coding sequence is TGTGCCAGCAGTGACCCACAGGGGGGATACACAGATACGCAGTATTTT.

This chain uses TRBV6-2 or TRBV6-3 with TRBJ2-5; 7 positions agree with TRBD2. This CDR3 has 14 amino acids. Germline CDR1 and CDR2: MNHEY and SVGEGT. Trimming cost V 6 bases and J 3 bases; bases outside gene matches: 7. CDR3 loop: CASSPWGGKETQYF. The CDR3 coding sequence is TGTGCCAGCAGCCCCTGGGGGGGGAAAGAGACCCAGTACTTC.

The chain uses TRBV5-5 and TRBJ2-3; D may be TRBD2 (5 bases). Germline values: CDR1 SGHKS, CDR2 YYEKEE (reference sequence). V lost 3 bases and J 5 bases, leaving 7 bases between the germline ends. This CDR3 contains 12 residues. The CDR3 is CASSSEGDTQYF. The DNA for the CDR3 is TGTGCCAGCAGCTCTGAGGGAGATACGCAGTATTTT.

The V gene is TRBV4-1, the J gene TRBJ1-5; D remains unclear. CDR1 MGHRA and CDR2 YSYEKL come from the germline V gene. There are 13 residues in the CDR3. Trimming left V 0 bases short and J 4 bases short, with 4 bases between. The CDR3, as DNA: TGCGCCAGCAGCCAAGACGGTAATCAGCCCCAGCATTTT. The encoded protein is CASSQDGNQPQHF.

This clone appeared a single time. This chain connects TRBV6-1 to TRBJ1-2, with 9 bases that match TRBD1. Germline V CDR1 and CDR2: MNHNS, SASEGT. V shed 3 bases, J shed 4 bases, and the junction held 6 bases outside the gene matches. The CDR3 length is 15 residues. In nucleotides, the CDR3 is TGTGCCAGCAGTGAGGGGACAGGGACTCCCTATGGCTACACCTTC. This encodes CASSEGTGTPYGYTF.

The V call is TRBV28, the J call TRBJ2-7; the D gene is possibly TRBD2 (5 bases). Between the trimmed V and J ends, which lost 5 bases and 4 bases, there was a span of 9 bases. The germline CDR1 and CDR2 sequences are MDHEN and SYDVKM. The CDR3 is made up of 12 amino acids. CDR3 sequence reads: CASSAGIYEQYF. In DNA form, the CDR3 reads TGTGCCAGCAGTGCGGGCATATACGAGCAGTACTTC.

Written as DNA, the CDR3 is TGCACCAGCAGCCAAGCGAGGTGGGGACTAGCGGGAGCGGGTGACACCGGGGAGCTGTTTTTT. This codes for CTSSQARWGLAGAGDTGELFF. This chain links TRBV1 with TRBJ2-2; the table's D gene call, TRBD2, was not cross checked with the DNA. TRBV1 is annotated as a pseudogene. The CDR3 covers 21 residues.

The V and J genes are TRBV2 and TRBJ2-3; the D is unclear. Germline-derived CDR1 and CDR2 are SNHLY and FYNNEI. The CDR3 runs 15 residues. Trimming took 7 bases from V and 0 from J, leaving 14 bases between them. Written as DNA, the CDR3 is TGTGCCAGCAAACAGCTTCGAACTAGCACAGATACGCAGTATTTT. Translating it yields CASKQLRTSTDTQYF.

The chain uses TRBV7-9 and TRBJ1-4, with 7 positions matching TRBD1. CDR1 is SEHNR, CDR2 FQNEAQ, per germline (reference sequence). The CDR3 is made up of 15 amino acids. Trimming took 0 bases from V and 7 from J; bases not matched to a gene: 5. The CDR3 here is CASSLASGGSEKLFF. DNA for the CDR3: TGTGCCAGCAGCTTAGCGTCAGGGGGAAGTGAAAAACTGTTTTTT.

The gene calls are TRBV19 and TRBJ2-1, with 8 bases that match TRBD1. Germline lookup yields CDR1 LNHDA and CDR2 SQIVND (reference sequence). The CDR3 has 13 amino acids. Germline trimming cut 5 bases from V and 7 bases from J; bases unmatched to any gene: 4. The CDR3 bases are TGTGCCAGTAGTTGGGGACAGGAGAATGAGCAGTTCTTC. Its translation: CASSWGQENEQFF.

In its sample, this clone was seen once. The rearrangement uses TRBV5-4 and TRBJ2-1; tentatively, D is TRBD2 (5 bases). Trimming removed 4 bases from V and 10 bases from J, with 9 bases in between. CDR3 length equals 11 residues. CDR1 SGHNT and CDR2 YYREEE come from the germline V gene (reference sequence). DNA for the CDR3: TGTGCCAGCAGCCTTGAGCGGGAGCAGTTCTTC. Its translation: CASSLEREQFF.

The rearrangement joins TRBV19 to TRBJ2-5; 8 bases match TRBD1. Trimming took 8 bases from V and 3 from J; bases not matched to a gene: 5. The CDR3 covers 13 residues. The germline V gene encodes CDR1 LNHDA and CDR2 SQIVND (reference sequence). The CDR3 nucleotides read TGTGCCAGTGAGCAGACAGGGGAAGAGACCCAGTACTTC. Translated: CASEQTGEETQYF.

In its sample, this clone is medium-sized. The chain employs TRBV5-4 and TRBJ2-1; 12 nucleotides match TRBD2. This CDR3 has 18 residues. The germline CDR1 and CDR2 sequences are SGHNT and YYREEE (reference sequence). The V gene end was trimmed by 0 bases and the J gene end by 2 bases; junction bases not matched to a gene: 6. The CDR3 region is CASSLGLAGDSPYNEQFF. The CDR3 DNA is TGTGCCAGCAGCTTGGGACTAGCGGGAGACTCCCCCTACAATGAGCAGTTCTTC.

This chain uses TRBV6-6 with TRBJ2-3; 10 nucleotides line up with TRBD2. The V and J ends lost 7 bases and 2 bases, in that order; junction bases with no gene match: 6. The CDR3 loop spans 15 amino acids. Germline V CDR1 and CDR2: MNHNY, SVGAGI (reference sequence). CDR3: CASKGTSEYTDTQYF. The CDR3 bases are TGTGCCAGCAAGGGGACTAGCGAGTACACAGATACGCAGTATTTT.

The chain has TRBV20-1 and TRBJ2-1, with TRBD2 matching over 9 bases. V was clipped by 3 bases and J by 8 bases; unmatched bases: 8. The CDR3 is 14 residues long. The germline V gene encodes CDR1 DFQATT and CDR2 SNEGSKA (reference sequence). This CDR3 is CSASLLAGVYEQFF. In DNA, the CDR3 is TGCAGTGCTAGTCTATTAGCGGGAGTATATGAGCAGTTCTTC.

The chain recombines TRBV4-2 with TRBJ2-2; possible D gene TRBD1, 5 bases. The CDR3 has 15 amino acids. Deletions cut 4 bases from V and 6 bases from J, with 15 bases between. Germline V gene lookup returns CDR1 LGHNA and CDR2 YNFKEQ. CDR3 DNA: TGTGCCAGCAGCCGATACAGGATGTCTTCCGGGGAGCTGTTTTTT. This gives the protein CASSRYRMSSGELFF.

This chain uses TRBV7-2 with TRBJ1-3, with 9 bases that match TRBD1. J lost 4 bases, V lost 1 base, and 5 bases had no gene match. The CDR3 spans 16 residues. Germline CDR1 is SGHTA and CDR2 is FQGNSA. CDR3 coding DNA: TGTGCCAGCAGCTTAGATAGGACAGGGGCAGGAAACACCATATATTTT. It translates to CASSLDRTGAGNTIYF. Supplemented by reference TRBV7-2 and TRBJ1-3, the full variable domain reads GAGVSQSPSNKVTEKGKDVELRCDPISGHTALYWYRQSLGQGLEFLIYFQGNSAPDKSGLPSDRFSAERTGGSVSTLTIQRTQQEDSAVYLCASSLDRTGAGNTIYFGEGSWLTVV.

The rearrangement links TRBV6-4 to TRBJ2-2, with D perhaps TRBD2 (6 bases). V lost 6 bases and J 1 base, leaving 9 bases between the germline ends. The CDR3 contains 14 residues. CDR1 MRHNA and CDR2 SNTAGT come from the germline V gene. The CDR3: CASSGTVNTGELFF. DNA for the CDR3: TGTGCCAGCAGCGGGACTGTGAACACCGGGGAGCTGTTTTTT.

The genes are TRBV5-1 and TRBJ2-1, with D hard to call. Trimming cost V 0 bases and J 2 bases, with 9 bases left between them. CDR1 and CDR2 from the germline V gene are SGHRS and YFSETQ. The CDR3 runs to 15 residues. This CDR3 is CASSLVALTYNEQFF. The CDR3 nucleotides read TGCGCCAGCAGCTTGGTCGCGCTTACCTACAATGAGCAGTTCTTC. The variable domain in full, with the rest retrieved from reference TRBV5-1 and TRBJ2-1, is KAGVTQTPRYLIKTRGQQVTLSCSPISGHRSVSWYQQTPGQGLQFLFEYFSETQRNKGNFPGRFSGRQFSNSRSEMNVSTLELGDSALYLCASSLVALTYNEQFFGPGTRLTVL.

The rearrangement uses TRBV4-1 and TRBJ1-4, with a weak D call TRBD1 (6 bases). This CDR3 is 17 amino acids long. Trimming took off 0 bases at V and 8 bases at J, with 19 bases between the two ends. Germline loops: CDR1 MGHRA, CDR2 YSYEKL. The CDR3 region has the DNA TGCGCCAGCAGCCAAGATCGTGGGGGGGGACATGGGGAAAAACTGTTTTTT. Translated, it gives CASSQDRGGGHGEKLFF.

V is TRBV29-1 and J is TRBJ1-2, with D tentatively TRBD1 (6 bases). The CDR3 is 13 residues long. Per germline, CDR1 SQVTM and CDR2 ANQGSEA. Trimming cost V 7 bases and J 5 bases, with 17 bases left between them. The CDR3 region has the DNA TGCAGCGCCCCAACCAGGGGTTTGTATGGCTACACCTTC. Its protein is CSAPTRGLYGYTF.